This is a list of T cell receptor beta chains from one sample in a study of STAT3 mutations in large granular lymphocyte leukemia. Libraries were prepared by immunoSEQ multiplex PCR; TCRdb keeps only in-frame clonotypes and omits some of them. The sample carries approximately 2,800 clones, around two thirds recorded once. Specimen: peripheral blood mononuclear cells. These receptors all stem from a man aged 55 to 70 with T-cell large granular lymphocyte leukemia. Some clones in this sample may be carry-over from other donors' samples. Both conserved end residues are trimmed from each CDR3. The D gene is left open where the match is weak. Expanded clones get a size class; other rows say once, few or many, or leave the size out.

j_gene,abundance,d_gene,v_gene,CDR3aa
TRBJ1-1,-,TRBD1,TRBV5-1,ASSLQGPMNTEAF
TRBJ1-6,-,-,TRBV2,ASSGGGDYSPLH
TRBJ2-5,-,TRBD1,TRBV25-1,ASNPGQGQETQY
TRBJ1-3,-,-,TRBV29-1,SVVWERAGNTIY
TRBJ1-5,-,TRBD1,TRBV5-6,ASSSGIGGSQPQH
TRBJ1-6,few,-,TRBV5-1,ATRPGVVDSPLH
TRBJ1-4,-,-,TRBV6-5,ASSRGPSGFEKLF
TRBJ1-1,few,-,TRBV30,AWGRSEAF
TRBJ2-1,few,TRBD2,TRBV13,ASSLATSGTDEQF
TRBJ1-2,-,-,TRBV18,ASSPPTGGYT
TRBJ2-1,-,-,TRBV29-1,SVEGLQTNEQF
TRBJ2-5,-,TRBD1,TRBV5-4,ASSWTQGVSSRTQY
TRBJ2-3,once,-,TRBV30,AWSVGGHTDTQY
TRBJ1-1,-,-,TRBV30,AWWGRPYGAF
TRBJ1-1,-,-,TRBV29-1,SVEWVTVSAEAF
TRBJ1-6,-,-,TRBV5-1,ASSLSRNNSPLH
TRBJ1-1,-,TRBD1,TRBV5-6,ASSLEGQGWTEAF
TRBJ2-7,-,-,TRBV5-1,ASSGGGIEQY
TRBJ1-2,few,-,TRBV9,ASSDRAGVDYGYT
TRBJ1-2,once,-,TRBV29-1,SVEGGGRYGYT
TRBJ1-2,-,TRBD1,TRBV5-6,ASSLQGASGYT
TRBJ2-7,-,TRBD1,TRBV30,AWSRQGSEQY
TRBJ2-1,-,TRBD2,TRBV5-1,ASSLGGGLYNEQF
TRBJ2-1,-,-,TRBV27,ASSLFLAVAGEQF
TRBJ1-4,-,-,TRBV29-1,SVGNEKLF
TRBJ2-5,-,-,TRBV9,ASSTSGGAQAETQY
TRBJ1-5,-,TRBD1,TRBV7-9,ASSETGIQPQH
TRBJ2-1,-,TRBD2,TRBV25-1,ASSISGGNNEQF
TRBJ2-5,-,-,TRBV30,AWSDRQTQY
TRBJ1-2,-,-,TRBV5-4,ASSSIDNYGYT
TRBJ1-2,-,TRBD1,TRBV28,ASSQNRGLANYGYT
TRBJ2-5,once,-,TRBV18,ASSPRGAQETQY
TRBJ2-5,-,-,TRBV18,ASSWDGQETQY
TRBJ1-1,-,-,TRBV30,AWSSTPMNTEAF
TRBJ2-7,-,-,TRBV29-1,SVAQIDEQY
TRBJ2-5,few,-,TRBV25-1,ASSGQETQY
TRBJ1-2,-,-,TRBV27,ASSRRGDYYGYT
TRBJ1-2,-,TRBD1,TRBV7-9,ASSSRTGTVKDGYT
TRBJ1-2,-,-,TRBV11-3,ASSLDRFGYT